Following are 2 T cell receptor beta chains from one sample sequenced in a study of blood T cell repertoires in COVID-19. Here immunoSEQ multiplex PCR was the method, and the copy in TCRdb shows in-frame clones only, minus some. This table holds 65,000 to 95,000 clones, 89% found once. Material: peripheral blood. The origin of the receptors is a man between 65 and 85 years old with active or convalescent COVID-19.

The chain employs TRBV7-2 and TRBJ1-1, with 7 bases fitting TRBD1. The germline V gene has CDR1 SGHTA and CDR2 FQGNSA. The J segment lost 5 bases and the V segment lost 1 base, leaving 7 bases of the junction unmatched. The CDR3 loop spans 15 amino acids. The CDR3 protein is CASSLVTGAATEAFF. In nucleotides, the CDR3 is TGTGCCAGCAGCTTAGTTACAGGGGCGGCTACTGAAGCTTTCTTT. Variable domain in full (rest from reference TRBV7-2 and TRBJ1-1): GAGVSQSPSNKVTEKGKDVELRCDPISGHTALYWYRQSLGQGLEFLIYFQGNSAPDKSGLPSDRFSAERTGGSVSTLTIQRTQQEDSAVYLCASSLVTGAATEAFFGQGTRLTVV.

The chain has TRBV7-2 and TRBJ2-5; 13 bases align to TRBD2. CDR3 length: 17 residues. J was trimmed by 5 bases and V by 3 bases; bases with no gene match: 9. Per germline, CDR1 SGHTA and CDR2 FQGNSA. The CDR3 here is CASSFRLAGGLRETQYF. DNA for the CDR3: TGTGCCAGCAGCTTCCGACTAGCGGGGGGCCTGAGGGAGACCCAGTACTTC.